Below, 20 T cell receptor beta chains from the same sample are listed, as sequenced in a study of blood T cells in healthy people across ages. A J-beta primer mix and a sample-barcoded 5' primer were used in a second PCR of roughly 6 to 11 cycles. In TCRdb, the 5' RACE reads were re-called with MiXCR into one record per CDR3 protein. This sample has about 970,000 distinct CDR3 sequences, with around 54% found just once. Source material: blood. The receptors here all came from an older woman in good health.

Only one count was recorded for this clonotype. V usage is TRBV12-3 or TRBV12-4 and J usage is TRBJ2-6, with 8 bases lining up with TRBD1. This CDR3 is built from 15 residues. With 8 bases clipped from V and 1 base from J, the junction kept 4 bases outside the gene matches. CDR3 bases: TGTGCCAGCCAGGGGGCGCCGTCTGGGGCCAACGTCCTGACTTTC. Translated: CASQGAPSGANVLTF.

This clonotype was counted only a few times. V is TRBV4-1 and J is TRBJ1-5, with D possibly TRBD1 on 6 matching bases. With 1 base removed from V and 3 bases from J, the gap between germline ends came to 22 bases. This CDR3 spans 19 amino acids. From germline, CDR1 is MGHRA and CDR2 YSYEKL. CDR3 amino acids: CASSQGATGTTLANQPQHF. The DNA for the CDR3 is TGCGCCAGCAGCCAAGGAGCGACAGGAACCACCTTAGCCAATCAGCCCCAGCATTTT.

V is TRBV4-1 and J is TRBJ2-1; D uncertain. The V and J ends lost 3 bases and 8 bases respectively, with 5 bases between them. Germline V gene lookup returns CDR1 MGHRA and CDR2 YSYEKL. This CDR3 spans 11 amino acids. The CDR3 reads CASSQYDEQFF. CDR3 DNA sequence: TGCGCCAGCAGCCAGTATGATGAGCAGTTCTTC.

Only a few counts were recorded for this clonotype. The gene calls are TRBV27 and TRBJ2-5; TRBD2 is a possible D gene (6 bases). This CDR3 is 15 amino acids long. V shed 1 base and J shed 5 bases, with 14 bases lying between them. Germline CDR1 and CDR2: MNHEY and SMNVEV (reference sequence). The CDR3 DNA reads TGTGCCAGCAGTTTATTTCCCCTCGGGACTGAGACCCAGTACTTC. Amino acid sequence: CASSLFPLGTETQYF.

The chain uses TRBV15 and TRBJ2-2; the D is unclear. Germline V gene sequence: CDR1 LNHNV, CDR2 YYDKDF (reference sequence). Deletions cut 5 bases from V and 2 bases from J, with 12 bases between. The length of the CDR3 is 15 residues. CDR3 residues: CATSPRALNTGELFF. CDR3 in DNA: TGTGCCACCAGCCCTCGAGCTTTAAACACCGGGGAGCTGTTTTTT.

The chain has TRBV4-2 and TRBJ1-2; 7 nucleotides align to TRBD1. The trim removed 1 base at V and 3 bases at J, leaving 5 bases unmatched. The CDR3 spans 15 residues. Looked up from germline, CDR1 is LGHNA and CDR2 is YNFKEQ. The CDR3 protein is CASSQGGQADYGYTF. The CDR3 coding sequence is TGTGCCAGCAGCCAAGGCGGACAGGCTGACTATGGCTACACCTTC.

This clonotype showed up just a few times. The V call is TRBV20-1, the J call TRBJ2-3, with 9 bases identical to TRBD2. V gave up 3 bases and J gave up 6 bases; unmatched junction bases: 7. The CDR3 sequence is 14 residues long. Germline-derived CDR1 and CDR2 are DFQATT and SNEGSKA (reference sequence). CDR3: CSASSSSGTDTQYF. The DNA of the CDR3 is TGCAGTGCTAGTTCGTCTAGCGGGACTGATACGCAGTATTTT.

This clonotype came up many times. This rearrangement joins TRBV12-3 or TRBV12-4 to TRBJ2-3; 10 bases agree with TRBD2. The CDR3 covers 15 residues. V trimming: 2 bases; J trimming: 6 bases; junction bases outside the gene matches: 5. CDR3 coding DNA: TGTGCCAGCAGTTTACTAGCGGGAGTTTCGGATACGCAGTATTTT. Its translation is CASSLLAGVSDTQYF.

The chain uses TRBV28 and TRBJ2-1, with TRBD1 as a possible D gene (6 bases). V lost 4 bases to trimming and J lost 2 bases, with 9 bases between them. CDR1 and CDR2 (germline): MDHEN, SYDVKM. There are 14 residues in the CDR3. The CDR3: CASSSQGPYNEQFF. CDR3 nucleotide sequence: TGTGCCAGCAGTTCGCAGGGGCCCTACAATGAGCAGTTCTTC.

This clonotype was seen only once. A read error is possible here, since a much larger clone lies one base away. The gene calls are TRBV18 and TRBJ1-2, with D unclear. Deletions cut 6 bases from V and 0 bases from J, with 14 bases between. Germline V lookup: CDR1 KGHSH, CDR2 LQKENI. CDR3 length: 15 residues. Here the CDR3 DNA reads TGTGCCAGCTCCCCGGAACACCAAGCTAACTATGGCTACACCTTC. The encoded protein is CASSPEHQANYGYTF.

This clonotype occurred a few times. This chain connects TRBV4-3 to TRBJ1-2, with D maybe TRBD1 (5 bases). CDR1 is LGHNA, CDR2 YSLEER, per germline. Deletions cut 3 bases from V and 1 base from J, with 12 bases between. CDR3 size: 15 residues. CDR3 loop: CASSQGGGLNYGYTF. The DNA of the CDR3 is TGCGCCAGCAGCCAGGGGGGTGGCCTTAACTATGGCTACACCTTC.

The table lists this clonotype with a few counts. This chain uses TRBV29-1 with TRBJ2-2; maybe TRBD2 (7 bases). With 0 bases removed from V and 5 bases from J, the gap between germline ends came to 13 bases. Germline-derived CDR1 and CDR2 are SQVTM and ANQGSEA. The CDR3 extends over 15 amino acids. CDR3 in amino acids: CSVEEWGRGTGELFF. The CDR3 bases are TGCAGCGTTGAAGAGTGGGGGAGGGGGACCGGGGAGCTGTTTTTT.

The chain carries TRBV10-2 and TRBJ2-7; 9 bases are shared with TRBD2. The ends lost 3 bases at V and 3 bases at J; junction bases unmatched: 6. Per germline, CDR1 WSHSY and CDR2 SAAADI. This CDR3 region has 15 residues. The CDR3 here is CASSDLAGGFYEQYF. As DNA, the CDR3 is TGCGCCAGCAGTGATTTGGCGGGAGGGTTCTACGAGCAGTACTTC.

J is TRBJ1-2 and V is TRBV9; the D gene is possibly TRBD1 (6 bases). The CDR3 runs to 14 residues. The germline V and J ends were trimmed by 3 bases and 8 bases, with 17 bases remaining between them. Germline CDR1 is SGDLS and CDR2 is YYNGEE. The CDR3 is CASSDRNRVGGYTF. The CDR3 DNA is TGTGCCAGCAGCGACCGAAACAGGGTTGGAGGCTACACCTTC.

V and J are TRBV28 and TRBJ2-3; 7 bases are shared with TRBD2. Per germline, CDR1 MDHEN and CDR2 SYDVKM. The CDR3 covers 19 residues. Trimming removed 3 bases from V and 7 bases from J; junction bases left unmatched: 22. The CDR3 loop is CASSFQRSLEAGEAYTQYF. The CDR3 nucleotides are TGTGCCAGCAGTTTTCAGCGTTCCCTTGAGGCGGGGGAGGCGTATACGCAGTATTTT.

This chain joins TRBV28 and TRBJ2-3; 7 nucleotides match TRBD2. Germline CDR1 is MDHEN and CDR2 is SYDVKM. This CDR3 contains 16 residues. The J segment lost 5 bases and the V segment lost 5 bases, leaving 13 bases of the junction unmatched. CDR3 coding DNA: TGTGCCAGCAGTCCTTCCCAAGCGGGAAGTAGAGATACGCAGTATTTT. It yields the protein CASSPSQAGSRDTQYF.

This clonotype was seen ten or more times. V usage is TRBV20-1 and J usage is TRBJ2-3; 7 bases map to TRBD2. CDR3 length equals 15 residues. The germline CDR1 and CDR2 sequences are DFQATT and SNEGSKA (reference sequence). V lost 0 bases to trimming and J lost 4 bases; unmatched junction nucleotides: 7. The CDR3, as DNA: TGCAGTGCTAGAGATCGAGGGAGGGCCGCAGATACGCAGTATTTT. Amino acid sequence: CSARDRGRAADTQYF.

This clonotype was seen more than once but under ten times. This chain uses TRBV7-8 with TRBJ2-3; 7 nucleotides line up with TRBD1. V was clipped by 5 bases and J by 8 bases; unmatched bases: 10. The CDR3 length is 14 residues. In germline, CDR1 is SGHVS, CDR2 FQNEAQ. In nucleotides, the CDR3 is TGTGCCAGCAGCCCGACGACAGGGACGGGTACGCAGTATTTT. Amino acid sequence: CASSPTTGTGTQYF.

The J gene is TRBJ2-3, the V gene TRBV12-3 or TRBV12-4; 7 bases are shared with TRBD1. The V gene end was trimmed by 5 bases and the J gene end by 5 bases; junction bases not matched to a gene: 10. This CDR3 is built from 15 residues. The chain's CDR3 is CASSPRQGRGDTQYF. DNA for the CDR3: TGTGCCAGCAGTCCGAGACAGGGCCGAGGAGATACGCAGTATTTT.

The chain combines TRBV5-1 with TRBJ2-5; TRBD2 matches 10 bases. J gave up 7 bases and V 4 bases, and 13 bases lay outside the gene matches. From germline, CDR1 is SGHRS and CDR2 YFSETQ. The CDR3 spans 16 residues. The CDR3 bases are TGCGCCAGCAGCGCCTTCGCAGCGGGAGGGCCCGGGACCCAGTACTTC. Translation: CASSAFAAGGPGTQYF.